The 20 T cell receptor beta chains presented below share a single source sample, sequenced in a study of T cell responses to AZD1222 COVID-19 vaccine. Generated by immunoSEQ multiplex PCR, the TCRdb table keeps only in-frame clones and is missing some. The data hold 70,000 to 100,000 clones, with 80% to 90% observed a single time. The sample was peripheral blood, taken 28 days after the second AZD1222 dose. Receptors were obtained from an adult who received the AZD1222 COVID-19 vaccine.

This chain joins TRBV9 and TRBJ1-2; no reliable D call. CDR1 and CDR2 (germline): SGDLS, YYNGEE. Between the trimmed V and J ends, which lost 2 bases and 4 bases, there was a span of 3 bases. The CDR3 sequence is 11 residues long. The CDR3 region is CASSVGYGYTF. CDR3 in DNA: TGTGCCAGCAGCGTGGGCTATGGCTACACCTTC. Combining the CDR3 with reference TRBV9 and TRBJ1-2 gives the whole variable domain DSGVTQTPKHLITATGQRVTLRCSPRSGDLSVYWYQQSLDQGLQFLIQYYNGEERAKGNILERFSAQQFPDLHSELNLSSLELGDSALYFCASSVGYGYTFGSGTRLTVV.

The chain uses TRBV7-9 and TRBJ2-5; TRBD2 matches 8 bases. Looked up from germline, CDR1 is SEHNR and CDR2 is FQNEAQ (reference sequence). After removal of 5 bases from V and 5 bases from J, the junction contained 13 bases not matched to a gene. The CDR3 extends over 16 amino acids. The CDR3 region has the DNA TGTGCCAGCAGCCCTTCCCTGTCGGGAGGGGAGGAGACCCAGTACTTC. Protein sequence: CASSPSLSGGEETQYF.

This clone was found a few times. The chain couples TRBV6-5 to TRBJ1-3, with 9 bases aligning to TRBD1. Germline V gene data show CDR1 as MNHEY and CDR2 as SVGAGI. The CDR3 is 15 amino acids. V shed 5 bases and J 8 bases; nucleotides not matched to a gene: 10. The CDR3 protein is CASSNRGTGWDTIYF. In DNA, the CDR3 is TGTGCCAGCAGTAACCGCGGGACAGGGTGGGACACCATATATTTT.

V is TRBV12-3 or TRBV12-4 and J is TRBJ2-7; D remains unclear. Trimming shortened V by 5 bases and J by 0 bases, and 2 bases separated the two germline ends. The CDR3 contains 11 residues. The CDR3 DNA reads TGTGCCAGCAGTCCCTCCTACGAGCAGTACTTC. Translating it yields CASSPSYEQYF.

DNA for the CDR3: TGTGCCAGCTCACCCCGGGGGCTGCCAACCGGGGAGCTGTTTTTT. The encoded protein is CASSPRGLPTGELFF. The chain uses TRBV18 and TRBJ2-2, with D tentatively TRBD1 or TRBD2 (6 bases each). Germline values: CDR1 KGHSH, CDR2 LQKENI. This CDR3 is 15 amino acids long. Trimming removed 3 bases at V and 5 bases at J, with 13 bases between.

This chain links TRBV30 with TRBJ2-1; perhaps TRBD2 as D (5 bases). CDR3 length: 12 amino acids. V lost 5 bases to trimming and J lost 0 bases, with 5 bases between them. Germline CDR1 GTSNPN, CDR2 SVGIG (reference sequence). CDR3 sequence (DNA): TGTGCCTGGGCGGGCTCCTACAATGAGCAGTTCTTC. It encodes CAWAGSYNEQFF. Filled out from reference TRBV30 and TRBJ2-1, the complete variable domain reads SQTIHQWPATLVQPVGSPLSLECTVEGTSNPNLYWYRQAAGRGLQLLFYSVGIGQISSEVPQNLSASRPQDRQFILSSKKLLLSDSGFYLCAWAGSYNEQFFGPGTRLTVL.

V is TRBV13 and J is TRBJ2-3; the D gene could be TRBD1 or TRBD2 (6 bases each). CDR3 length equals 14 residues. Germline V lookup: CDR1 PRHDT, CDR2 FYEKMQ (reference sequence). With 0 bases removed from V and 9 bases from J, the gap between germline ends came to 13 bases. The CDR3 DNA reads as TGTGCCAGCAGCTTAGGTGGGGGGCGTGACACGCAGTATTTT. This gives the protein CASSLGGGRDTQYF.

The CDR3 DNA is TGCGCCAGCAGTGAGATTAGGGGGAGCACCGGGGAGCTGTTTTTT. This encodes CASSEIRGSTGELFF. This sequence joins TRBV10-1 and TRBJ2-2, with TRBD1 as a possible D gene (6 bases). The CDR3 totals 15 residues. The germline CDR1 and CDR2 sequences are WNHNN and SYGVQD (reference sequence). V lost 2 bases and J lost 4, with 11 bases in between.

J is TRBJ1-4 and V is TRBV3-1 (or the pseudogene TRBV3-2), with D tentatively TRBD1 (5 bases). Per germline, CDR1 LGHDT and CDR2 YNNKEL (reference sequence). The V gene lost 2 bases and the J gene lost 12 bases, with 13 bases spanning the gap. The length of the CDR3 is 13 residues. In DNA form, the CDR3 reads TGTGCCAGCAGCCAATCTAATCCGGGGGAACTGTTTTTT. Encoded protein: CASSQSNPGELFF.

The CDR3 reads CSVVSGRVNTGELFF. CDR3 bases: TGCAGCGTTGTTAGCGGGAGAGTTAACACCGGGGAGCTGTTTTTT. The chain links TRBV29-1 to TRBJ2-2, with 9 bases lining up with TRBD2. Germline assignment: CDR1 SQVTM and CDR2 ANQGSEA. This CDR3 is built from 15 residues. The V segment lost 4 bases and the J segment 2 bases; nucleotides outside the gene matches: 5.

The chain employs TRBV5-3 and TRBJ1-6, with TRBD1 as a possible D gene (6 bases). TRBV5-3 is an open reading frame, and its role is uncertain. Trimming removed 10 bases from V and 8 bases from J, with 16 bases in between. The CDR3 contains 13 residues. The CDR3 nucleotides are TGTGCCTCGACAGCGGGGGGCGATTCACCCCTCCACTTT. This encodes CASTAGGDSPLHF.

The chain is built from TRBV9 and TRBJ1-4, with D possibly being TRBD1 (6 bases). This CDR3 comprises 16 residues. The V and J ends lost 3 bases and 8 bases respectively, with 20 bases between them. Germline V gives CDR1 SGDLS, CDR2 YYNGEE. CDR3 amino acids: CASSERGGAPREKLFF. CDR3 DNA: TGTGCCAGCAGCGAGAGGGGGGGTGCCCCTAGAGAAAAACTGTTTTTT.

The rearrangement uses TRBV7-2 and TRBJ1-5; D is possibly TRBD1 (5 bases). This CDR3 has 14 amino acids. Trimming pared 7 bases from V and 1 base from J, leaving 11 bases between. Germline CDR1 and CDR2: SGHTA and FQGNSA. CDR3 sequence: CASTHGGSNQPQHF. For the CDR3, the DNA is TGTGCCAGCACCCACGGGGGGAGCAATCAGCCCCAGCATTTT.

The chain couples TRBV28 to TRBJ1-1, with D possibly being TRBD1 (5 bases). Deletions cut 3 bases from V and 1 base from J, with 9 bases between. The CDR3 runs 14 residues. Germline V gene data show CDR1 as MDHEN and CDR2 as SYDVKM. The CDR3 loop is CASSLGGWNTEAFF. The CDR3, as DNA: TGTGCCAGCAGTTTGGGGGGATGGAACACTGAAGCTTTCTTT.

The chain couples TRBV5-6 to TRBJ2-3; D gene ambiguous. Germline CDR1 is SGHDT and CDR2 is YYEEEE. The V end lost 0 bases, the J end lost 2 bases, and 10 bases lay between the germline ends. This CDR3 comprises 15 residues. This CDR3 is CASSLDQLSTDTQYF. CDR3 DNA sequence: TGTGCCAGCAGCTTGGATCAGCTATCCACAGATACGCAGTATTTT.

This chain uses TRBV5-1 with TRBJ1-1; the match to TRBD1 covers 9 bases. This CDR3 has 14 residues. The germline V gene encodes CDR1 SGHRS and CDR2 YFSETQ. With V trimmed by 7 bases and J by 4 bases, 8 bases remained unmatched. Written as DNA, the CDR3 is TGCGCCAGCCGGGACAGGGCGTCGGGCACTGAAGCTTTCTTT. Encoded protein: CASRDRASGTEAFF.

The chain couples TRBV19 to TRBJ2-2; no firm D call. Germline CDR1 reads LNHDA; CDR2 reads SQIVND (reference sequence). The CDR3 consists of 13 residues. V dropped 4 bases and J dropped 5 bases, with 8 bases sitting between them. CDR3 sequence reads: CASSKRRTGELFF. In DNA form, the CDR3 reads TGTGCCAGTAGTAAAAGGCGAACCGGGGAGCTGTTTTTT.

V and J are TRBV28 and TRBJ2-3; D possibly corresponds to TRBD1 (6 bases). The CDR3 has 12 residues. Looked up from germline, CDR1 is MDHEN and CDR2 is SYDVKM. Deletions cut 3 bases from V and 5 bases from J, with 6 bases between. The CDR3 spells CASSFRGDTQYF. The CDR3 coding sequence is TGTGCCAGCAGTTTCAGGGGAGATACGCAGTATTTT.

This chain connects TRBV27 to TRBJ2-1, with 9 positions matching TRBD2. The CDR3 totals 14 residues. The V and J ends lost 3 bases and 8 bases, in that order; junction bases with no gene match: 5. Germline V gene data show CDR1 as MNHEY and CDR2 as SMNVEV (reference sequence). The CDR3 DNA reads TGTGCCAGCAGTTTTATGACTAGCGGACATGAGCAGTTCTTC. Residues: CASSFMTSGHEQFF.

The chain carries TRBV6-2 or TRBV6-3 and TRBJ2-2, with D possibly matching TRBD2 (7 bases). V was pared by 5 bases and J by 6 bases, with 10 bases between. The CDR3 is 13 residues long. The germline gives CDR1 MNHEY, CDR2 SVGEGT. In DNA form, the CDR3 reads TGTGCCAGCAGTCCCGGGGGGCCCGGGGAGCTGTTTTTT. Its protein product is CASSPGGPGELFF.